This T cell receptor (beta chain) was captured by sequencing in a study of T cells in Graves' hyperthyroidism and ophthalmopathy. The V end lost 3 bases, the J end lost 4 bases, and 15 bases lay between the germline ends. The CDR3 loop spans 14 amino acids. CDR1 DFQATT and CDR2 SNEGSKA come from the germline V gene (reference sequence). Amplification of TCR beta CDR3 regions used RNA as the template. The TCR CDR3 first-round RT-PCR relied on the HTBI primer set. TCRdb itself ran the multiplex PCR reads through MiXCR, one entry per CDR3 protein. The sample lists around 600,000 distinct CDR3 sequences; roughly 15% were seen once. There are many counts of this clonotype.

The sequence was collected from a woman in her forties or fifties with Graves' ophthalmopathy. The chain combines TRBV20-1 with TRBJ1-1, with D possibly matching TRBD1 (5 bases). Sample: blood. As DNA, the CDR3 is TGCAGTGCTAGGGGGCAGGTTGATATCACTGAAGCTTTCTTT. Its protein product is CSARGQVDITEAFF.